The sequence of this TCR beta chain was determined in a study of T cells in Graves' hyperthyroidism and ophthalmopathy. Trimming left V 8 bases short and J 4 bases short, with 30 bases between. This CDR3 has 19 amino acids. From germline, CDR1 is SGHVS and CDR2 FNYEAQ. Amplification of TCR beta CDR3 regions used RNA as the template. TCR CDR3 regions were first amplified by RT-PCR with HTBI primers. TCRdb passed the multiplex PCR reads through MiXCR, listing each CDR3 protein once. This repertoire shows around 600,000 distinct CDR3 sequences, more than 13% found once; its top ten account for roughly 7%.

The material sequenced was blood. The clonotype originates from a woman under 30 with Graves' ophthalmopathy. The V call is TRBV7-6, the J call TRBJ2-1, with D perhaps matching TRBD1 or TRBD2 (7 bases each). CDR3: CASSPRDRDPGGVYNEQFF. CDR3 DNA sequence: TGTGCCAGCTCCCCGCGGGACAGAGACCCGGGAGGAGTATACAATGAGCAGTTCTTC.